The next 8 T cell receptor beta chains were all read from a single sample in a study of control samples from healthy donors and cancer patients. Sequencing was performed with immunoSEQ multiplex PCR; in TCRdb, only in-frame clones are kept and a portion is missing. Here the sample spans about 58,000 clones, more than 70% being singletons. Input material: PBMCs. All receptors come from an older woman with lung cancer.

The chain uses TRBV9 and TRBJ2-3, with D tentatively TRBD1 (5 bases). Germline CDR1 and CDR2: SGDLS and YYNGEE. The CDR3 contains 14 residues. V lost 3 bases and J lost 3, with 11 bases in between. CDR3 DNA: TGTGCCAGCAGCGATGGACATAGGACAGATACGCAGTATTTT. It is translated as CASSDGHRTDTQYF.

The chain is built from TRBV3-1 (or the pseudogene TRBV3-2) and TRBJ2-7; 9 nucleotides match TRBD2. From germline, CDR1 is LGHDT and CDR2 YNNKEL (reference sequence). With V trimmed by 4 bases and J by 7 bases, 8 bases remained unmatched. CDR3 length: 14 residues. The CDR3 DNA reads as TGTGCCAGCAGCCGGACGGGACTAGCAAGTGAGCAGTACTTC. Residues: CASSRTGLASEQYF.

The chain has TRBV4-2 and TRBJ2-5; perhaps D is TRBD1 or TRBD2 (7 bases each). The CDR3 is 15 amino acids. Germline V gene sequence: CDR1 LGHNA, CDR2 YNFKEQ. V was trimmed by 5 bases and J by 7 bases, leaving 20 bases between them. CDR3 sequence reads: CASSGRGRGLVTQYF. As DNA, the CDR3 is TGTGCCAGCAGCGGCCGGGGGAGGGGGCTTGTGACCCAGTACTTC.

This chain uses TRBV5-1 with TRBJ2-2; D not resolved. V was clipped by 0 bases and J by 6 bases, with 9 bases between them. The CDR3 has 14 residues. Germline V gene lookup returns CDR1 SGHRS and CDR2 YFSETQ. The DNA of the CDR3 is TGCGCCAGCAGCTTGGTTTGGGTGTCCGGGGAGCTGTTTTTT. This encodes CASSLVWVSGELFF.

This clone was recorded a few times. V is TRBV28 and J is TRBJ1-3; tentatively, D is TRBD1 (5 bases). The CDR3 is 16 residues long. CDR1 is MDHEN and CDR2 is SYDVKM in the germline V gene. Trimming removed 6 bases from V and 3 bases from J, with 18 bases in between. CDR3 DNA: TGTGCCAGCAGCCTCCCCAATCAGGGAGGTGGAAACACCATATATTTT. Translated: CASSLPNQGGGNTIYF.

The chain joins TRBV4-2 to TRBJ2-4, with D perhaps being TRBD1 or TRBD2 (5 bases each). Germline-derived CDR1 and CDR2 are LGHNA and YNFKEQ. Trimming left V 2 bases short and J 4 bases short, with 9 bases between. The CDR3 runs 14 residues. CDR3 loop: CASSQSREKNIQYF. As DNA, the CDR3 is TGTGCCAGCAGCCAAAGCAGGGAGAAAAACATTCAGTACTTC.

The rearrangement joins TRBV11-1 to TRBJ2-7; D may be TRBD2 (5 bases). The germline CDR1 and CDR2 sequences are SGHAT and FQDESV (reference sequence). Trimming removed 2 bases at V and 6 bases at J, with 14 bases between. The CDR3 totals 14 residues. The CDR3 DNA reads TGTGCCAGCAGCTTAAGCTTTCTGGCGGGCGAGCAGTACTTC. This encodes CASSLSFLAGEQYF.

The V and J genes are TRBV7-3 and TRBJ1-2, with 8 nucleotides matching TRBD1. Trimming removed 1 base from V and 6 bases from J; junction bases left unmatched: 10. The CDR3 extends over 16 amino acids. The germline V gene encodes CDR1 SGHTA and CDR2 FQGTGA. The CDR3 nucleotides read TGTGCCAGCAGCTTAAGTCCCAAGGACAGGGTGGATGGCTACACCTTC. Translating gives CASSLSPKDRVDGYTF.